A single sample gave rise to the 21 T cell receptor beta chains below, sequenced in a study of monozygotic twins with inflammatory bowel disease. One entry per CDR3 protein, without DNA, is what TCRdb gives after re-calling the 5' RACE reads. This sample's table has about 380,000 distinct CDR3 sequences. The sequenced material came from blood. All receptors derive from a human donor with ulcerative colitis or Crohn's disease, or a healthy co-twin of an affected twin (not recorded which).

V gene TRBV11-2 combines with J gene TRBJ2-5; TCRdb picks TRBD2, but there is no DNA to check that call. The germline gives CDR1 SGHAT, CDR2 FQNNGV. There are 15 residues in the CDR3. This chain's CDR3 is CASSLGPSGGETQYF.

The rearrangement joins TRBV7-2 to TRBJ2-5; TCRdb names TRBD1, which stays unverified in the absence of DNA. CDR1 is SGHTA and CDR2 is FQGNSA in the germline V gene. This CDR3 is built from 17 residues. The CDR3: CASSLVGDGSQVETQYF.

CDR3 sequence: CAWSGHVGADTQYF. The chain couples TRBV30 to TRBJ2-3. Germline V gene lookup returns CDR1 GTSNPN and CDR2 SVGIG (reference sequence). CDR3 size: 14 residues.

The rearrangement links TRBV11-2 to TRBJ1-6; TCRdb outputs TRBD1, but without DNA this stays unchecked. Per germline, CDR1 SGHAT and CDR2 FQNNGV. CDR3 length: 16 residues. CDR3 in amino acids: CASSLEARAGNSPLHF.

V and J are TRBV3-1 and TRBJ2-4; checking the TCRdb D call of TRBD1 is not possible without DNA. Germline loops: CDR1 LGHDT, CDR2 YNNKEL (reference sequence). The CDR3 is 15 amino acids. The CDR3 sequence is CASSQRQGAKNIQYF.

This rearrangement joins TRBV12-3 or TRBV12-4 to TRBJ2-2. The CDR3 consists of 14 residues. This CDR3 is CASSFSDLTGELFF.

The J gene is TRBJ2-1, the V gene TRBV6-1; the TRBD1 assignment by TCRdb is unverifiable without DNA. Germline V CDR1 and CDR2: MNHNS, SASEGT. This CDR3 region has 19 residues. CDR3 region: CASRFARGIQESTYNEQFF.

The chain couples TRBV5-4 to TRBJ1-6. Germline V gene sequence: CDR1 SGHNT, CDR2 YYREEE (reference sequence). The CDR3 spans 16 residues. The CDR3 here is CASSLGNGPYASPLHF.

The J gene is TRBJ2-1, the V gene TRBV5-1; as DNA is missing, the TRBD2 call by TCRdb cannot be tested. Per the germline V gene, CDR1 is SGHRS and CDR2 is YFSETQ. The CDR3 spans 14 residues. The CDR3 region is CASSLDLGHNEQFF.

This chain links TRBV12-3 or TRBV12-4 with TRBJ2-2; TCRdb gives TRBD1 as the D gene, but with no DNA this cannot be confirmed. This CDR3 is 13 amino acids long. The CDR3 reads CASSLAPSGELFF.

This CDR3 reads CASSLEGRYQPQHF. The chain combines TRBV7-8 with TRBJ1-5. This CDR3 comprises 14 residues. The germline gives CDR1 SGHVS, CDR2 FQNEAQ. The complete variable domain, with remaining parts taken from reference TRBV7-8 and TRBJ1-5, reads GAGVSQSPRYKVAKRGQDVALRCDPISGHVSLFWYQQALGQGPEFLTYFQNEAQLDKSGLPSDRFFAERPEGSVSTLKIQRTQQEDSAVYLCASSLEGRYQPQHFGDGTRLSIL.

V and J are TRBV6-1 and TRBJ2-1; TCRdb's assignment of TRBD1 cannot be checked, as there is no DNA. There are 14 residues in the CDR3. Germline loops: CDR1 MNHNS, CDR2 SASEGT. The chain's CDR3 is CASSLAGGRNEQFF.

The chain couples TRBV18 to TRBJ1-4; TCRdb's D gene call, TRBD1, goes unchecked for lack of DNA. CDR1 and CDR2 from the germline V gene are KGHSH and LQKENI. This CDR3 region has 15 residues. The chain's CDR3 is CASSERTGGGEKLFF.

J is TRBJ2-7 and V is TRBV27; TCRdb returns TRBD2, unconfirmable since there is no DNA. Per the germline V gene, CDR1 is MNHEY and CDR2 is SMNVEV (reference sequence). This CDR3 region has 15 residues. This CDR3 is CASSLDSWGGYEQYF.

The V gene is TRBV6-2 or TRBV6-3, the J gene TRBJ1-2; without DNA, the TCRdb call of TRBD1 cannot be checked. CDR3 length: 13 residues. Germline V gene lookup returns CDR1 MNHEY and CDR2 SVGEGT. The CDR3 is CASSYPGTDGYTF.

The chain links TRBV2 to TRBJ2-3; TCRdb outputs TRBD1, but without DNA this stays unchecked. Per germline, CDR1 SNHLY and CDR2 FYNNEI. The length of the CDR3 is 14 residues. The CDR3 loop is CASSRERATDTQYF.

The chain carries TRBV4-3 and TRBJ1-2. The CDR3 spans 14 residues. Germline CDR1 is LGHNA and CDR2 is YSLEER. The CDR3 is CASSQGPILDGYTF.

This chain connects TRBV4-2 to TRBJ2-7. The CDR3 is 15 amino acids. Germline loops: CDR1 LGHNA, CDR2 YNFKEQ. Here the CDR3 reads CASSQDRSNPYEQYF.

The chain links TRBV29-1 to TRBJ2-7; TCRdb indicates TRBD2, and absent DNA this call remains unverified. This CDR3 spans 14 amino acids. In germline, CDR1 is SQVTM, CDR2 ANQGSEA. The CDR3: CSVAGQEATYEQYF.

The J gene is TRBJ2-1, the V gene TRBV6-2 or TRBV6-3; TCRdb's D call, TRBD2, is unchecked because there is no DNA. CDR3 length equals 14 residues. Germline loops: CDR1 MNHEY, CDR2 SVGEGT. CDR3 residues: CASYGTESYNEQFF.

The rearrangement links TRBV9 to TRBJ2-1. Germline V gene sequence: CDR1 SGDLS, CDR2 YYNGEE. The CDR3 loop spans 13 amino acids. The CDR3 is CASSVGASNEQFF.